A single sample gave rise to the 9 T cell receptor beta chains below, sequenced in a study of CD8 T cells in ankylosing spondylitis. TCRdb called the 5' RACE reads again in MiXCR, with one record for every CDR3 protein. The sample has roughly 30,000 distinct CDR3 sequences; under 40% are singletons. Specimen: synovial fluid, either unsorted or a sorted T cell fraction (not recorded which). These receptors were collected from a male donor with ankylosing spondylitis.

This clonotype showed up just a few times. The rearrangement links TRBV12-3 or TRBV12-4 to TRBJ2-2; D gene uncertain. This CDR3 is built from 11 residues. The germline V and J ends were trimmed by 3 bases and 10 bases, with 6 bases remaining between them. The DNA for the CDR3 is TGTGCCAGCAGTTTCACTTTGGAGCTGTTTTTT. This encodes CASSFTLELFF.

The chain employs TRBV7-9 and TRBJ2-7, with D unresolved. The V end lost 7 bases, the J end lost 0 bases, and 7 bases lay between the germline ends. This CDR3 comprises 12 residues. Germline V gives CDR1 SEHNR, CDR2 FQNEAQ (reference sequence). The CDR3 spells CASTKGSYEQYF. CDR3 DNA sequence: TGTGCCAGCACCAAGGGCTCCTACGAGCAGTACTTC.

The chain recombines TRBV20-1 with TRBJ2-7; 14 bases fit TRBD2. Germline assignment: CDR1 DFQATT and CDR2 SNEGSKA (reference sequence). V lost 6 bases and J lost 3; bases outside the gene matches: 4. This CDR3 comprises 14 residues. The CDR3 DNA follows: TGCAGTGCCCCCGGACTAGCGGGAGGCTACGAGCAGTACTTC. Its translation is CSAPGLAGGYEQYF.

This clonotype has a handful of counts. The V and J genes are TRBV27 and TRBJ2-3, with D tentatively TRBD1 (6 bases). Germline V gives CDR1 MNHEY, CDR2 SMNVEV (reference sequence). V lost 3 bases and J 4 bases, leaving 8 bases between the germline ends. This CDR3 is built from 13 residues. CDR3 sequence (DNA): TGTGCCAGCAGTTTGGACAGATCAGATACGCAGTATTTT. Amino acid sequence: CASSLDRSDTQYF.

This clonotype appeared a few times. The genes are TRBV2 and TRBJ2-7, with 9 bases that match TRBD2. The germline V gene has CDR1 SNHLY and CDR2 FYNNEI. The CDR3 runs to 19 residues. The junction had 17 bases not matched to a gene; V was cut back by 4 bases and J by 1 base. CDR3 coding DNA: TGTGCCAGCAGTGCTTTCTGGAGGGCCCCTAGCGGGGATTCCTACGAGCAGTACTTC. It codes for CASSAFWRAPSGDSYEQYF.

The CDR3 region is CASSLGGRGNQPQHF. CDR3 coding DNA: TGTGCCAGCAGTTTGGGCGGAAGGGGCAATCAGCCCCAGCATTTT. V usage is TRBV12-3 or TRBV12-4 and J usage is TRBJ1-5; no reliable D call. Trimming left V 3 bases short and J 2 bases short, with 11 bases between. This CDR3 contains 15 residues.

The chain links TRBV12-3 or TRBV12-4 to TRBJ1-4; TRBD1 might be the D (6 bases). The V end was cut by 6 bases, the J end by 8 bases, with 16 bases between. The CDR3 sequence is 14 residues long. CDR3 sequence reads: CASSPWGGREKLFF. The CDR3 nucleotides are TGTGCCAGCAGCCCCTGGGGGGGCCGGGAAAAACTGTTTTTT.

The V call is TRBV24-1, the J call TRBJ2-1; D ambiguous. CDR3 size: 15 residues. V was trimmed by 1 base and J by 0 bases, leaving 6 bases between them. The germline V gene has CDR1 KGHDR and CDR2 SFDVKD. CDR3 DNA: TGTGCCACCAGTGATTTCCCGGTCTCCTACAATGAGCAGTTCTTC. Its translation: CATSDFPVSYNEQFF.

V gene TRBV4-1 combines with J gene TRBJ2-1, with 10 bases aligning to TRBD2. CDR3 length equals 15 residues. CDR1 is MGHRA, CDR2 YSYEKL, per germline. The V segment lost 4 bases and the J segment 6 bases; nucleotides outside the gene matches: 6. CDR3 residues: CASSRPGLASNEQFF. DNA of the CDR3: TGCGCCAGCAGCCGCCCGGGACTAGCGAGCAATGAGCAGTTCTTC.